This TCR beta chain comes out of a study of blood T cell repertoires in COVID-19. Study background: Donors in Cohort 3 counted as recovered after two negative PCRs, clearance, or symptom resolution. The samples span acute and convalescent COVID-19 from the United States, Italy and Spain.

Membership in each cohort depended on participant-reported clinical history. Study processing details: Amplification of reference gene primers was used by the study to estimate nucleated cell counts. TCRdb keeps only in-frame clones here, not all; method: immunoSEQ multiplex PCR. The DNA gave D and trimming, while V, J and clone size come from that table. The sample lists some 180,000 clones; 70% to 90% were seen once. This CDR3 region has 17 residues. The junction had 18 bases not matched to a gene; V was cut back by 6 bases and J by 7 bases. Germline-derived CDR1 and CDR2 are SNHLY and FYNNEI. This clonotype was sampled from a middle-aged woman in a cohort exposed to, infected with or recovered from COVID-19 (not recorded which). V gene TRBV2 combines with J gene TRBJ1-1, with TRBD1 identical over 9 bases. Sequencing input: PBMCs or T cells enriched from blood (not recorded which). The CDR3 nucleotides are TGTGCCAGCAGAAAGACCTGGACAGGGGTGGGTAGTAGTGAAGCTTTCTTT. It encodes CASRKTWTGVGSSEAFF. The variable domain in full, with the rest retrieved from reference TRBV2 and TRBJ1-1, is EPEVTQTPSHQVTQMGQEVILRCVPISNHLYFYWYRQILGQKVEFLVSFYNNEISEKSEIFDDQFSVERPDGSNFTLKIRSTKLEDSAMYFCASRKTWTGVGSSEAFFGQGTRLTVV.